This T cell receptor (beta chain) originates from a study of blood T cell repertoires in COVID-19. CDR1 is SGHNT and CDR2 is YYREEE in the germline V gene (reference sequence). The CDR3 is 16 residues long. The V and J ends lost 5 bases and 5 bases, in that order; junction bases with no gene match: 14. Produced via immunoSEQ multiplex PCR; TCRdb's table is partial and in-frame only. Here the sample spans roughly 330,000 clones, 70% to 90% being singletons. The receptor comes from a woman under 40 who had recovered from COVID-19. Sample: PBMCs or T cells enriched from blood (not recorded which). This chain uses TRBV5-4 with TRBJ2-5; 8 positions match TRBD2. CDR3: CASSLPSRGGGETQYF. CDR3 nucleotides: TGTGCCAGCAGTCTCCCTTCCCGGGGGGGCGGGGAGACCCAGTACTTC. The whole variable domain, remainder taken from reference TRBV5-4 and TRBJ2-5, is ETGVTQSPTHLIKTRGQQVTLRCSSQSGHNTVSWYQQALGQGPQFIFQYYREEENGRGNFPPRFSGLQFPNYSSELNVNALELDDSALYLCASSLPSRGGGETQYFGPGTRLLVL.